The clone carrying this T cell receptor beta chain was seen once. Amplified TCR beta CDR3 regions came from RNA transcripts. During a first-round RT-PCR of the TCR CDR3, the HTBI primer set was used. TCRdb reprocessed the multiplex PCR reads with MiXCR, giving one entry per CDR3 protein. The sample contains roughly 580,000 distinct CDR3 sequences, over 11% of which appear only once. This sample was included in a study of T cells in Graves' hyperthyroidism and ophthalmopathy. Background on the study: Specimen type is peripheral blood, collected at initial diagnosis prior to any treatment.

V was cut by 0 bases and J by 7 bases, with 6 bases left in between. The V gene's germline CDR1 is MNHEY and CDR2 SVGAGI. The CDR3 extends over 13 amino acids. This receptor was identified in a woman in her twenties or thirties with Graves' hyperthyroidism that later progressed to Graves' ophthalmopathy. The rearrangement uses TRBV6-5 and TRBJ1-4, with D uncertain. Sequenced input: blood. Here the CDR3 DNA reads TGTGCCAGCAGTTACTCGAACGGTGAAAAACTGTTTTTT. It specifies CASSYSNGEKLFF.